This entry is about one T cell receptor (beta chain). This record belongs to a study of blood T cell repertoires in COVID-19. All enrollees were about 18 to 89 years old and from approximately 25 US areas. Membership in each cohort depended on participant-reported clinical history. The data were produced by immunoSEQ multiplex PCR, yet TCRdb's version contains in-frame clones alone and is incomplete. The table records roughly 220,000 clones, around 85% of them present only once. With 4 bases clipped from V and 0 bases from J, the junction kept 3 bases outside the gene matches. Germline V gene data show CDR1 as ENHRY and CDR2 as SYGVKD. CDR3 length equals 14 residues.

The sample was PBMCs or T cells enriched from blood (not recorded which). This TCR came from a woman in her 40s with acute COVID-19. J is TRBJ2-7 and V is TRBV10-3; 7 bases are a match to TRBD2. The CDR3 reads CAISGLADSYEQYF. The CDR3 nucleotides read TGTGCCATCAGTGGTCTAGCGGACTCCTACGAGCAGTACTTC.